Described below is a single T cell receptor (beta chain) sequence and its context. The antigen is unknown. The PCR had 60 Vbeta and 13 Jbeta primers. Profiling relied on immunoSEQ multiplex PCR, and the TCRdb table lists in-frame clones only, not all of them. The profile shows fewer than 200,000 clones, around 80% of them singletons. Looked up from germline, CDR1 is MDHEN and CDR2 is SYDVKM. The germline V and J ends were trimmed by 3 bases and 7 bases, with 18 bases remaining between them. The CDR3 contains 15 residues. The data were taken from a study of cytomegalovirus exposure and HLA in healthy donors. General study findings and limits: HLA allele associations emerged for some 16,000 TCR beta sequences in a later analysis, at 0.05 false discovery rate.

This TCR was recovered from a woman between 50 and 59 years old in good health and CMV-seropositive. V gene TRBV28 combines with J gene TRBJ1-1; a possible D gene is TRBD1 (6 bases). The sequenced sample was PBMCs. CDR3 DNA sequence: TGTGCCAGCAGTTTTGGTCGGACAGAAGGGGATGAAGCTTTCTTT. Translation gives CASSFGRTEGDEAFF.